Listed below are T cell receptor beta chains from one sample, sequenced in a study of shared clonotypes between healthy human individuals. Data came from immunoSEQ multiplex PCR; TCRdb stores just in-frame clones and leaves some out. The table lists 1.5 million to 2.5 million clones, approximately 94% of them singletons. The sample taken for sequencing was naive CD8+ T cells sorted from blood. The origin of the receptors is a man between 18 and 35 years old in good health. The conserved cysteine and the conserved F or W are not part of the CDR3 here.

J	V	CDR3
TRBJ2-7	TRBV6-6	ASSYEGFSYEQY
TRBJ1-1	TRBV13	ASSPGTGKITEAF
TRBJ1-3	TRBV27	ASSLNPFGNTIY
TRBJ1-2	TRBV27	ASSFVNVGIYGYT
TRBJ1-5	TRBV4-1	ASSQANVGFDQPQH
TRBJ1-2	TRBV18	ASSPPPGQGDYGYT
TRBJ1-4	TRBV28	ASSSPGYDMWEKLF
TRBJ2-1	TRBV7-9	ASSFGVLLAGEDEQF
TRBJ2-7	TRBV4-3	ASSQERDRGYEQY
TRBJ2-7	TRBV5-6	ASSLTGVGSEQY
TRBJ2-3	TRBV9	ASSPGTSGALDTQY
TRBJ2-1	TRBV7-8	ASSLEGRGLNNEQF
TRBJ2-1	TRBV11-2	ASSAPGGKSEQF
TRBJ2-2	TRBV7-6	ASSLARGLGVNTGELF
TRBJ1-5	TRBV27	ASSQGAKSTQH
TRBJ2-1	TRBV27	ASSLIAGGGGGNEQF
TRBJ1-1	TRBV7-9	ASSLTGVAAF
TRBJ1-2	TRBV5-1	ASSLVGGDNGYT
TRBJ1-1	TRBV6-4	ASSDSVNTEAF
TRBJ1-1	TRBV6-6	ASSYTGGRTEAF
TRBJ1-4	TRBV14	ASSPGGGYEKLF
TRBJ2-1	TRBV4-1	ASSQVGDNEQF
TRBJ1-5	TRBV18	ASSPPGPQH
TRBJ1-2	TRBV5-4	ASNPMGTGDYNYGYT
TRBJ2-3	TRBV4-3	ASSQGGGVPDTQY
TRBJ2-2	TRBV4-2	ASKSGRDEELF
TRBJ2-3	TRBV10-3	AISEDPSNPDTQY
TRBJ2-7	TRBV30	ARTDSSYEQY
TRBJ2-2	TRBV9	ASSVEQDTGELF
TRBJ1-1	TRBV19	ASSSRDRGPDTEAF
TRBJ2-1	TRBV19	ASSHLAESYNEQF
TRBJ1-2	TRBV29-1	SVQPGQTDYGYT
TRBJ1-1	TRBV5-5	ASSLPTLTEAF
TRBJ2-1	TRBV5-6	ASSWGSSYNEQF
TRBJ2-7	TRBV2	ASSMTGSSSYEQY
TRBJ2-7	TRBV28	ASSSTYEQY
TRBJ1-2	TRBV6-1	ASMGAGDYGYT
TRBJ2-7	TRBV9	ASSLDGGYEQY
TRBJ2-1	TRBV7-2	ASSLASGSGNEQF
TRBJ2-7	TRBV7-8	ASSSGSSYEQY